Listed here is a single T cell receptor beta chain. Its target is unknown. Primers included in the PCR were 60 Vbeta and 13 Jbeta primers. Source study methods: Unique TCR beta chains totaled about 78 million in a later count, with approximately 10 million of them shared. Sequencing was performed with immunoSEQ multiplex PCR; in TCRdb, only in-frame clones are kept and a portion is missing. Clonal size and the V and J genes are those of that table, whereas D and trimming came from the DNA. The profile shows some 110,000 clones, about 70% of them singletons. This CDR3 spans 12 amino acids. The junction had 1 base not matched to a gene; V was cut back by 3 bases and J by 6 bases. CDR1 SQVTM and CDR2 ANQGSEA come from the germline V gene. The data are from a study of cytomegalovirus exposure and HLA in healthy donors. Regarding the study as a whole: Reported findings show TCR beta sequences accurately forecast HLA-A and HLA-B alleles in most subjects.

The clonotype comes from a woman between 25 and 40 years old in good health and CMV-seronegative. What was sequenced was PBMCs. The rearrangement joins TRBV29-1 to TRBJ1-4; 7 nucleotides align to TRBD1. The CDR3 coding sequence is TGCAGCGTTGAGCAGGGGGATGAAAAACTGTTTTTT. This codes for CSVEQGDEKLFF.